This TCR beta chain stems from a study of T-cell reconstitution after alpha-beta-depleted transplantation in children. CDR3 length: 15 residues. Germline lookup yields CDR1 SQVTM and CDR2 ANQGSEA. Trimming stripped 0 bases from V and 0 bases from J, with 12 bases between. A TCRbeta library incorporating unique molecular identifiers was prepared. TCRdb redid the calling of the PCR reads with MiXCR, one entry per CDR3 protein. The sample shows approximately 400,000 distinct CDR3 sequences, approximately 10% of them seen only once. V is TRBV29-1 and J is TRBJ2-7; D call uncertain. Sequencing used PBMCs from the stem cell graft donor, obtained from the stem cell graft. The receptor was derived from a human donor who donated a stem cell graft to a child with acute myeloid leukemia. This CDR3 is CSVEDLERDSYEQYF. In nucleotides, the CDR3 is TGCAGCGTTGAAGATCTGGAGCGTGACTCCTACGAGCAGTACTTC.